Each of the 3 T cell receptor beta chains below was sequenced from the same sample in a study of cytomegalovirus exposure and HLA in healthy donors. The PCR contained 60 Vbeta and 13 Jbeta primers. Sequenced by immunoSEQ multiplex PCR; TCRdb stores in-frame clones only, minus some. The sample holds about 150,000 clones, around 84% seen once. Sequenced sample: PBMCs. The receptors were sampled from a woman younger than 35 in good health and CMV-seronegative.

The V and J genes are TRBV5-6 and TRBJ2-6, with D possibly being TRBD2 (6 bases). Trimming removed 5 bases from V and 9 bases from J, with 12 bases in between. The CDR3 length is 13 residues. The V gene's germline CDR1 is SGHDT and CDR2 YYEEEE. The CDR3 DNA reads as TGTGCCAGCAGGGGACTGGAGGACAACGTCCTGACTTTC. The encoded protein is CASRGLEDNVLTF.

This chain connects TRBV5-4 to TRBJ1-6; D might be TRBD1 (6 bases). Germline V gene lookup returns CDR1 SGHNT and CDR2 YYREEE (reference sequence). This CDR3 has 16 amino acids. V lost 3 bases and J lost 5, with 15 bases in between. The CDR3 nucleotides are TGTGCCAGCAGCTCACAGGGAGCTGGAGATAATTCACCCCTCCACTTT. This codes for CASSSQGAGDNSPLHF.

The genes are TRBV9 and TRBJ2-3, with 9 bases aligning to TRBD2. Losses at the gene ends were 7 bases for V and 5 bases for J; bases not matched to a gene: 5. CDR3 length: 13 residues. Germline loops: CDR1 SGDLS, CDR2 YYNGEE. Here the CDR3 DNA reads TGTGCCAGCGGGGTAGCGGGGGTAGATACGCAGTATTTT. Its protein is CASGVAGVDTQYF.